This T cell receptor beta chain was identified in a study of CD8 T cells in Susac syndrome (dated by TCRdb to about 2019). Concerning the study at large: Repertoire sequencing was used to test whether CD8+ T cell activation and differentiation in Susac syndrome was antigen driven. The clonality of the CD8+ T cell repertoire was compared across more than 9 healthy donors, about 14 Susac syndrome patients and under 17 multiple sclerosis patients.

RNA was extracted using the RNeasy kit, and about 0.5 to 1 ug of the RNA was reverse transcribed with random hexamers. TCR beta CDR3 regions were amplified with the immunoSEQ multiplex PCR assay covering 54 Vbeta and 13 Jbeta segments. Bias from PCR amplification was corrected by using a synthetic template baseline for primer optimization and for computational correction. The study's own analysis went as follows. Only productive sequences were kept, with reads annotated to V, D and J genes according to IMGT and analyzed in immunoSEQ Analyzer. Clonality was calculated as one minus the Shannon entropy normalized by log2 of the number of productive unique sequences. For each patient and control, public and private clones were evaluated within the 100 most prevalent clones. A clone was defined as Susac-specific if it was absent from the healthy and MS cohorts, from over a thousand published viral clones and from other ImmuneACCESS disease sequences. Clones were called with MiXCR by TCRdb after fastp trimmed the public reads at Q25, and only in-frame beta chains were retained. Each entry merges the rows of one CDR3 protein and shows their most common DNA and genes. The V and J calls here are based on TCRdb, not the publication. The sample table records approximately 200,000 distinct CDR3 sequences; about 90% of these occur just once. The leading ten clones occupy about 0.13% of the sample.

Details on this clonotype: Its antigen is unknown. No quality values exist for individual bases; no much larger clone is one base distant.

High-throughput TCR beta sequencing profiled peripheral blood CD8+ and CD4+ T cells from healthy donors, Susac syndrome patients and multiple sclerosis patients. Multiple sclerosis controls were treatment-naive patients with stable or active relapsing-remitting disease fulfilling revised McDonald criteria. Bulk CD8+ and CD4+ T cells were purified by magnetic negative isolation, whereas CD8+ TEMRA cells were enriched by FACS. Blood was collected in EDTA tubes and processed within 24 hours, with PBMCs isolated through density gradient centrifugation. PBMCs destined for TCR sequencing were cryopreserved in liquid nitrogen and later thawed in a 37 °C water bath. A purity of at least 90% was achieved for sorted or isolated CD4+, CD8+ and CD8+ TEMRA cells. V and J are trimmed by 5 bases and 1 base, and the gene matches miss 8 bases of the junction. The CDR3 measures 17 amino acids from cysteine to phenylalanine. The CDR3 DNA has 51 bases and is translated from base 1. Sequences KGHDR (CDR1) and SFDVKD (CDR2) are obtained from the germline V gene.

The paper's findings and limits, for the study overall: The number of individuals in the TCR sequencing and HLA analysis was recognized as being relatively small.

In this chain, TRBV24-1 is recombined with TRBJ2-3, and TRBD2 matches 10 of the central bases. Sequenced material: CD8+ T cells from PBMCs. The origin of this receptor is a human donor with multiple sclerosis. CDR3 loop: CATSGPLAGERTDTQYF. The nucleotide sequence reads as follows: TGTGCCACCAGTGGCCCCCTAGCGGGAGAGCGCACAGATACGCAGTATTTT.